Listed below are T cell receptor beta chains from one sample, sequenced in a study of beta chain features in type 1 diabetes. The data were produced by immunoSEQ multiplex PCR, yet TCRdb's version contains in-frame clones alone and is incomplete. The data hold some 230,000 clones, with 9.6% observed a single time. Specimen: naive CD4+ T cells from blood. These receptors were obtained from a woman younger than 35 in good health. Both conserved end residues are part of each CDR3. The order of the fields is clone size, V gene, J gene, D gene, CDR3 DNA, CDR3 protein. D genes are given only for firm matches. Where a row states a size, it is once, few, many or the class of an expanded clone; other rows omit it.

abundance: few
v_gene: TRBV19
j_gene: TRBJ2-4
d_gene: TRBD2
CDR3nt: TGTGCCACACACGGGAGGGTGGCCAAAAACATTCAGTACTTC
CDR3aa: CATHGRVAKNIQYF

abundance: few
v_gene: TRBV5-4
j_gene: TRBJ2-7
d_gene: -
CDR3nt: TGTGCCAGCAGTACTAATACCGGGACTCCCTACGAGCAGTACTTC
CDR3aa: CASSTNTGTPYEQYF

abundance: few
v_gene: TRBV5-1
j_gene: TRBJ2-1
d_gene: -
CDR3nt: TGCGCCAGCAGCTTGGTCCAGGGCTCCTACAATGAGCAGTTCTTC
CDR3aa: CASSLVQGSYNEQFF

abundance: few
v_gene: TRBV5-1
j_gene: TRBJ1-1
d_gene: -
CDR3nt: TGCGCCAGCAGCTTGGTCCTCGGTGACACTGAAGCTTTCTTT
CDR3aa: CASSLVLGDTEAFF

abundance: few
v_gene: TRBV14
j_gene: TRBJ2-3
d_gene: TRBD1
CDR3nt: TGTGCCAGCAGCCAACCGCAGGGGGCCTCCACAGATACGCAGTATTTT
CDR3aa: CASSQPQGASTDTQYF

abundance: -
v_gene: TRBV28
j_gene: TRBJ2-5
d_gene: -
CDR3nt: TGTGCCAGCAGTTTTCGGGGACAAGAGACCCAGTACTTC
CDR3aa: CASSFRGQETQYF

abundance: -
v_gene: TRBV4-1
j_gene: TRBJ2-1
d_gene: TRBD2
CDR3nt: TGCGCCAGCAGCCAAGCGGGACTAGCGAACAATGAGCAGTTCTTC
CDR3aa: CASSQAGLANNEQFF

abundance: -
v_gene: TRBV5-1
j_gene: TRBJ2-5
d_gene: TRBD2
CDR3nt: TGCGCCAGCAGGAGGGGTAGCGGGGAAGAGACCCAGTACTTC
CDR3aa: CASRRGSGEETQYF

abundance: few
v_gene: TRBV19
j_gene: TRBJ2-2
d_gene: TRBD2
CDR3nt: TGTGCCAGTAGTGTAGCGGGAGGCACCGGGGAGCTGTTTTTT
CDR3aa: CASSVAGGTGELFF

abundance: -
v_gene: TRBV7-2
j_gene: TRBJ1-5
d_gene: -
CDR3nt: TGTGCCAGCAGCTTATGGGGAGCGGCCCAGCATTTT
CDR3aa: CASSLWGAAQHF

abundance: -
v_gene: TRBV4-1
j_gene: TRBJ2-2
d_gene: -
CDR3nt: TGCGCCAGCAGCCAAGATCTTAAGGGGCGAGGTTACACCGGGGAGCTGTTTTTT
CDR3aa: CASSQDLKGRGYTGELFF

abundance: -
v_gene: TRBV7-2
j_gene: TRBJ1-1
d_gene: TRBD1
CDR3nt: TGTGCCAGCAGCTTCGACAGGGGGGGAACTGAAGCTTTCTTT
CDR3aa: CASSFDRGGTEAFF

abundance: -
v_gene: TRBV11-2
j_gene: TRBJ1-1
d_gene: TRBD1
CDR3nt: TGTGCCAGCAGCTTAGAAGGACAGGCCCTGAACACTGAAGCTTTCTTT
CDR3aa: CASSLEGQALNTEAFF

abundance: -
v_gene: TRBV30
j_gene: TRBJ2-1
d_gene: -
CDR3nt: TGTGCCTGGAGTGTAGGGCCAGGGAAACCACAGTTCTTC
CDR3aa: CAWSVGPGKPQFF

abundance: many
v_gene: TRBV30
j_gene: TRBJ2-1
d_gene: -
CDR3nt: TGTGCCTGGAACCGGGGGACTGAGCAGTTCTTC
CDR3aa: CAWNRGTEQFF

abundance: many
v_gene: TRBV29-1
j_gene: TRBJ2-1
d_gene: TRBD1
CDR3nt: TGCAGCGCAGACCCGGGACAGGGTCTTCGAGAGCAGTTCTTC
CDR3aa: CSADPGQGLREQFF

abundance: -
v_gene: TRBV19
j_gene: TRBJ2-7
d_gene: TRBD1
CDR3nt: TGTGCCAGTAGTATAGCTGGCAGGGGGCGCGTGGACGAGCAGTACTTC
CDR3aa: CASSIAGRGRVDEQYF

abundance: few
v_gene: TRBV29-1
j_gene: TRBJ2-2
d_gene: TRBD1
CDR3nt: TGCAGCGTCCGCTATTGGGGGAGACAGGGGGTGGGCACCGGGGAGCTGTTTTTT
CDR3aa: CSVRYWGRQGVGTGELFF

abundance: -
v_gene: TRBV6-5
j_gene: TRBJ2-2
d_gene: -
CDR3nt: TGTGCCAGCAGTTACTTCCTCAGGGGAACGGGGGAGCTGTTTTTT
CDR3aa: CASSYFLRGTGELFF

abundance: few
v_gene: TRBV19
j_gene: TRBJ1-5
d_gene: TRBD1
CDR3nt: TGTGCCAGTAGTGCCGTCAGGGGGCCGAATCAGCCCCAGCATTTT
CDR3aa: CASSAVRGPNQPQHF

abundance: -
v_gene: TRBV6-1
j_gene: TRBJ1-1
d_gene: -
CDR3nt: TGTGCCAGTTGCCGAGATGCGAACACTGAAGCTTTCTTT
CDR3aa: CASCRDANTEAFF

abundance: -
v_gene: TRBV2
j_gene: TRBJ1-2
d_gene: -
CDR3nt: TGTGCCAGCAGTGAAGGCCGGGACATCGCTGGCTACACCTTC
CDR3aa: CASSEGRDIAGYTF

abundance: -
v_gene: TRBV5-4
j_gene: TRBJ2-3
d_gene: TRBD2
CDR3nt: TGTGCCAGCAGCTTGGCCAGCGGGAGAGATACGCAGTATTTT
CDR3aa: CASSLASGRDTQYF

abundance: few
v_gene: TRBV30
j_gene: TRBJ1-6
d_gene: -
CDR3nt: TGTGCCTGGACTGAGACACTTAATAATTCACCCCTCCACTTT
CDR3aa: CAWTETLNNSPLHF

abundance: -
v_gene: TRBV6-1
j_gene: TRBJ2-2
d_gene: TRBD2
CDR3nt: TGTGCCAGCAGGGGACTAGCAAACACCGGGGAGCTGTTTTTT
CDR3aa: CASRGLANTGELFF

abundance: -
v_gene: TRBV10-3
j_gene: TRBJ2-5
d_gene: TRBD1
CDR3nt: TGTGCCACCTTACAGGGGCTCCAAGAGACCCAGTACTTC
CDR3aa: CATLQGLQETQYF

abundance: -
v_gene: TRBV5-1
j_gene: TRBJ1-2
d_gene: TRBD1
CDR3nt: TGCGCCAGCAGGCCGCCCGGGACAGGGCCTGGCTACACCTTC
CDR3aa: CASRPPGTGPGYTF

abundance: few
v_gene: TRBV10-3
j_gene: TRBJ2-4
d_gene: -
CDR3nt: TGTGCCACCCGACAGGTAGCCAAAAACATTCAGTACTTC
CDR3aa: CATRQVAKNIQYF

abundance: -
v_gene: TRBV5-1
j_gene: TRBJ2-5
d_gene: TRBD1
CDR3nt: TGCGCCAGCAGATCGACCGGGACAGGGTCGGAGACCCAGTACTTC
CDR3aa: CASRSTGTGSETQYF

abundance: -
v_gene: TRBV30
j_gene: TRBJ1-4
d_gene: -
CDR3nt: TGTGCCTGGAGTGTCAAAAGAGGTGAAAAACTGTTTTTT
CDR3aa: CAWSVKRGEKLFF

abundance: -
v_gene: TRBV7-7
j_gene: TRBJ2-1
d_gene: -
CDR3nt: TGTGCTAGCAGCCTTGGATGGGGAGGTGAGCAGTTCTTC
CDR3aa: CASSLGWGGEQFF

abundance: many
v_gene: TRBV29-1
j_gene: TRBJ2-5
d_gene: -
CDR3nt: TGCAGCGTTGATGGGAGCTTTGGGGAGACCCAGTACTTC
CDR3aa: CSVDGSFGETQYF

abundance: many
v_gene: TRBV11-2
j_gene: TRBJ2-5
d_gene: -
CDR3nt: TGTGCCAGCAGCCCGGGACTCAACCAAGAGACCCAGTACTTC
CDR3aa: CASSPGLNQETQYF

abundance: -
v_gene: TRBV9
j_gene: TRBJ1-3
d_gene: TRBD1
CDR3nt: TGTGCCAGCAGCGCCCGGACAGGGCCCTCTGGAAACACCATATATTTT
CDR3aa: CASSARTGPSGNTIYF

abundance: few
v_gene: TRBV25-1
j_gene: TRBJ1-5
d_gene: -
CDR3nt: TGTGCCAGCAGTGAAAGAGCGGGGGGTTCCCAGCATTTT
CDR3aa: CASSERAGGSQHF

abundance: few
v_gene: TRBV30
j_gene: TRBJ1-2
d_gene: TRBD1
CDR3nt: TGTGCCTGGAGCCGCCGGGACAGTGAGGGCTACACCTTC
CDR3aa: CAWSRRDSEGYTF

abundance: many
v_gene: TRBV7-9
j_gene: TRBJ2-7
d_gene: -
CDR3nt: TGTGCCAGCAGCACACAGGGTAGAGGCTACGAGCAGTACTTC
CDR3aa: CASSTQGRGYEQYF

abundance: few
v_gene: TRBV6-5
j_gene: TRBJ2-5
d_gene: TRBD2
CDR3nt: TGTGCCAGCAGATCAGGACTAGCGCAAGAGACCCAGTACTTC
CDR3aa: CASRSGLAQETQYF

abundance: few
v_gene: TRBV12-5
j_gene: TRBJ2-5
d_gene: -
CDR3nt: TGTGCTAGTGGTTTGGTATGGGATAGCGGAGGCCCAGAGACCCAGTACTTC
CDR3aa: CASGLVWDSGGPETQYF

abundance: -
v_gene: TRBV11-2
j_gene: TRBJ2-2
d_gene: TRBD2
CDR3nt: TGTGCCAGCAGCTTAACGAGCGGGAATCACACCGGGGAGCTGTTTTTT
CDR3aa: CASSLTSGNHTGELFF

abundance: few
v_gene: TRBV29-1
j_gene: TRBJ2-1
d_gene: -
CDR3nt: TGCAGCGTTGCCTTGAGATTAACGAAAGACAATGAGCAGTTCTTC
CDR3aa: CSVALRLTKDNEQFF

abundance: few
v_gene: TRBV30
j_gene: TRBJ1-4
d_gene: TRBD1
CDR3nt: TGTGCCTGGACTCCCAGGGGGCAGGAAAAACTGTTTTTT
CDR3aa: CAWTPRGQEKLFF

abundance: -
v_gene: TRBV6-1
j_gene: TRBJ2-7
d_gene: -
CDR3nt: TGTGCCAGCACCCCCGACGAGCAGTACTTC
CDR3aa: CASTPDEQYF

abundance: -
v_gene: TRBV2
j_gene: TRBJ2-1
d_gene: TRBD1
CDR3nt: TGTGCCAGCAGCGCACAGGGGCCTACCTACAATGAGCAGTTCTTC
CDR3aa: CASSAQGPTYNEQFF

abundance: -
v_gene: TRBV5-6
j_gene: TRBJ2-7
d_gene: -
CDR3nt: TGTGCCAGCAGCTTTGGAGGAATCGACGAGCAGTACTTC
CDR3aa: CASSFGGIDEQYF

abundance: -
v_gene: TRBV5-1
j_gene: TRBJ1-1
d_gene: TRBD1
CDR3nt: TGCGCCAGCAGCGAACAGGGGGGAACTGAAGCTTTCTTT
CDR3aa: CASSEQGGTEAFF

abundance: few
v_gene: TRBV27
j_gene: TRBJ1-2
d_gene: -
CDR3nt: TGTGCCAGCAGTTTCCACGACAGGAACTATGGCTACACCTTC
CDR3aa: CASSFHDRNYGYTF

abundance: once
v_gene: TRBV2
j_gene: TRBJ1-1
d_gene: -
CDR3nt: TGTGCCAGCAGTGATCGGCTGGGGGGGACTGAAGCTTTCTTT
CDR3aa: CASSDRLGGTEAFF

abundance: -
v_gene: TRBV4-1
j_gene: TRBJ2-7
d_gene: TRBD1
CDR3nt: TGCGCCAGCAGCCACCCGGGACAGGGCGCTTACGAGCAGTACTTC
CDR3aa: CASSHPGQGAYEQYF

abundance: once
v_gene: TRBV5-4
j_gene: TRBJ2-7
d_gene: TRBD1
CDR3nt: TGTGCCAGCAAAACGACAGGGGAGTCCTACGAGCAGTACTTC
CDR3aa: CASKTTGESYEQYF

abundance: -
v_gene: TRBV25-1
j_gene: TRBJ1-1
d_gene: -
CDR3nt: TGTGCCAGCAAATCTGGACTTGAAGCTTTCTTT
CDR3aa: CASKSGLEAFF

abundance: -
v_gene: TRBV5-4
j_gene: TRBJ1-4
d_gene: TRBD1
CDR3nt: TGTGCCAGCAGCTTACCGGGACAGCTTAATGAAAAACTGTTTTTT
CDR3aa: CASSLPGQLNEKLFF

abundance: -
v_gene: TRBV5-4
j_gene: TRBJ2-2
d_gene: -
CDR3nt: TGTGCCAGCAGCTTGGACAGGCCAGGATCGAACACCGGGGAGCTGTTTTTT
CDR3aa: CASSLDRPGSNTGELFF

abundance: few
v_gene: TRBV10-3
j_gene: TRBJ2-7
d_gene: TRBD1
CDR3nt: TGTGCCATCAGGACAGGGTTGAGCTCCTACGAGCAGTACTTC
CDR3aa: CAIRTGLSSYEQYF

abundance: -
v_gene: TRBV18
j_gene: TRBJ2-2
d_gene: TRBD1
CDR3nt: TGTGCCAGCTCACTCGGACAGGGCGGTGCCGGGGAGCTGTTTTTT
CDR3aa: CASSLGQGGAGELFF